A selection of T cell receptor beta chains follows, all from one sample in a study of shared clonotypes between healthy human individuals. Sequencing was performed with immunoSEQ multiplex PCR; in TCRdb, only in-frame clones are kept and a portion is missing. The sample carries around 2.5 million clones, over 85% recorded once. Sequences were obtained from naive CD4+ T cells from PBMCs. The source of these receptors is a man aged 18 to 35 in good health. Some clones in this sample may be carry-over from other donors' samples. The CDR3 runs from the conserved cysteine through the conserved F or W. The D gene is left open where the match is weak. A clone size is listed for some rows: how often the clone was seen (once, few, many), or a class if it is expanded.

d_call clone_size j_call v_call cdr3_aa cdr3_nt
NA once TRBJ1-2 TRBV6-6 CASSYVGDGYTF TGTGCCAGCAGTTACGTGGGTGATGGCTACACCTTC
TRBD1 once TRBJ2-2 TRBV11-3 CASSLGGQAKYTGELFF TGTGCCAGCAGCTTAGGTGGACAGGCAAAATACACCGGGGAGCTGTTTTTT
NA NA TRBJ1-1 TRBV7-3 CASSSAGRGAFF TGTGCCAGCAGCTCTGCCGGGAGGGGAGCTTTCTTT
NA once TRBJ2-3 TRBV5-1 CASSLAGVYTDTQYF TGCGCCAGCAGCTTGGCCGGGGTATACACAGATACGCAGTATTTT
NA NA TRBJ1-2 TRBV18 CASSPPPNTNYGYTF TGTGCCAGCTCACCCCCCCCGAATACGAACTATGGCTACACCTTC
TRBD2 NA TRBJ2-1 TRBV27 CASSPIAGGEQFF TGTGCCAGCAGCCCAATAGCGGGAGGGGAGCAGTTCTTC
TRBD2 NA TRBJ2-1 TRBV7-2 CASSLGTSGDEQFF TGTGCCAGCAGCTTAGGGACTAGCGGGGATGAGCAGTTCTTC
TRBD1 NA TRBJ2-3 TRBV5-1 CASSSDRGGTDTQYF TGCGCCAGCAGCTCGGACAGGGGAGGGACAGATACGCAGTATTTT
NA NA TRBJ1-3 TRBV2 CASGFSVNTIYF TGTGCCAGCGGATTCAGTGTAAACACCATATATTTT
TRBD1 NA TRBJ2-7 TRBV7-9 CASSLRDRAHEQYF TGTGCCAGCAGCTTAAGGGACAGGGCCCACGAGCAGTACTTC
NA NA TRBJ1-2 TRBV5-4 CASSQEWPGPNYGYTF TGTGCCAGCAGCCAAGAATGGCCAGGGCCTAACTATGGCTACACCTTC
TRBD2 NA TRBJ2-7 TRBV5-1 CASSQVAGAAGEQYF TGCGCCAGCAGCCAAGTAGCGGGGGCGGCGGGCGAGCAGTACTTC
TRBD1 once TRBJ2-5 TRBV30 CAWKGVPGGTQETQYF TGTGCCTGGAAGGGGGTCCCAGGGGGTACCCAAGAGACCCAGTACTTC
TRBD1 NA TRBJ1-2 TRBV4-1 CASSPGTGIDGYTF TGCGCCAGCAGCCCCGGGACAGGGATTGATGGCTACACCTTC
NA NA TRBJ1-1 TRBV7-3 CASSFVGDTEAFF TGTGCCAGCAGCTTTGTGGGAGACACTGAAGCTTTCTTT
TRBD1 NA TRBJ1-2 TRBV28 CASSSGQGADYGYTF TGTGCCAGCAGTTCGGGACAGGGGGCGGACTATGGCTACACCTTC
NA NA TRBJ2-3 TRBV29-1 CSVGTKLTDTQYF TGCAGCGTTGGGACCAAACTGACTGATACGCAGTATTTT
NA once TRBJ2-2 TRBV6-6 CASSYLGRNAGELFF TGTGCCAGCAGTTACCTTGGACGAAACGCCGGGGAGCTGTTTTTT
TRBD1 NA TRBJ2-1 TRBV11-2 CASSLTPDRGPSRFF TGTGCCAGCAGCTTAACCCCGGACAGGGGACCCTCCAGGTTCTTC
NA NA TRBJ2-7 TRBV5-1 CASSPFPSPSYEQYF TGCGCCAGCAGCCCGTTCCCTTCCCCCTCCTACGAGCAGTACTTC
TRBD1 NA TRBJ2-7 TRBV19 CASTPTRGPSGPYEQYF TGTGCCAGTACCCCTACTAGGGGGCCCAGCGGCCCCTACGAGCAGTACTTC
TRBD1 NA TRBJ2-7 TRBV2 CASSERQGKVF TGTGCCAGCAGTGAACGACAGGGTAAGGTGTTC
NA NA TRBJ1-2 TRBV9 CASSLTTDVGYGYTF TGTGCCAGCAGCCTGACAACAGATGTGGGCTATGGCTACACCTTC
NA NA TRBJ2-2 TRBV6-5 CASSPPRGRTGELFF TGTGCCAGCAGTCCCCCCCGGGGTCGGACCGGGGAGCTGTTTTTT
NA NA TRBJ2-2 TRBV6-5 CASRSGSNTGELFF TGTGCCAGCAGGAGTGGGAGTAACACCGGGGAGCTGTTTTTT
TRBD2 NA TRBJ2-3 TRBV7-2 CASSDGTRRNTDTQYF TGTGCCAGCAGCGACGGGACTAGGAGGAACACAGATACGCAGTATTTT
NA once TRBJ1-4 TRBV6-5 CASSPGLQGRKLFF TGTGCCAGCAGCCCAGGGTTGCAAGGACGAAAACTGTTTTTT
NA NA TRBJ2-3 TRBV28 CASSFRPGTDTQYF TGTGCCAGCAGTTTCCGTCCGGGCACAGATACGCAGTATTTT
NA once TRBJ1-1 TRBV7-2 CASSLVGWTEAFF TGTGCCAGCAGCTTAGTGGGATGGACTGAAGCTTTCTTT
TRBD2 NA TRBJ2-7 TRBV5-6 CASSLAGREPYEQYF TGTGCCAGCAGCTTGGCGGGGCGGGAGCCCTACGAGCAGTACTTC
NA NA TRBJ2-1 TRBV4-1 CASSQGVISNNEQFF TGCGCCAGCAGCCAAGGTGTCATTTCTAACAATGAGCAGTTCTTC
NA NA TRBJ1-1 TRBV19 CASSIDRGPRGLDTEAFF TGTGCCAGTAGTATAGATCGGGGACCCCGGGGGTTGGACACTGAAGCTTTCTTT
NA NA TRBJ2-2 TRBV5-1 CASSLGQAEAGELFF TGCGCCAGCAGCTTGGGCCAGGCTGAAGCCGGGGAGCTGTTTTTT
TRBD2 NA TRBJ2-3 TRBV5-1 CASSLGLAGAQGDTQYF TGCGCCAGCAGCTTGGGACTAGCGGGAGCTCAGGGAGATACGCAGTATTTT
NA NA TRBJ1-2 TRBV15 CATSRRHGYYGYTF TGTGCCACCAGCAGACGACACGGGTACTATGGCTACACCTTC
NA NA TRBJ2-3 TRBV5-1 CASSLGGLGTDTQYF TGCGCCAGCAGCTTGGGGGGGCTTGGCACAGATACGCAGTATTTT
TRBD1 NA TRBJ1-2 TRBV28 CASSGQPYGYTF TGTGCCAGTTCGGGACAGCCCTATGGCTACACCTTC
TRBD2 once TRBJ2-7 TRBV29-1 CSAWASGYEQYF TGCAGCGCCTGGGCTAGCGGCTACGAGCAGTACTTC
NA NA TRBJ1-1 TRBV28 CASSLRRPGMNTEAFF TGTGCCAGCAGTTTACGTCGCCCAGGGATGAACACTGAAGCTTTCTTT
NA NA TRBJ1-1 TRBV11-3 CASSFSGENTEAFF TGTGCCAGCAGCTTTTCGGGCGAGAACACTGAAGCTTTCTTT
TRBD1 NA TRBJ1-5 TRBV7-8 CASSARRGLRQPQHF TGTGCCAGCAGCGCGCGCAGGGGGCTGAGGCAGCCCCAGCATTTT
NA NA TRBJ2-7 TRBV5-1 CASSLSPMDYEQYF TGCGCCAGCAGCTTGTCTCCGATGGACTACGAGCAGTACTTC
NA NA TRBJ2-7 TRBV19 CASSRTGWSLEQYF TGTGCCAGTAGTCGCACAGGGTGGTCCCTCGAGCAGTACTTC
TRBD1 NA TRBJ2-1 TRBV28 CASIGGTGGLGSNQQFF TGTGCCAGCATTGGGGGGACAGGGGGCTTGGGGAGCAATCAGCAGTTCTTC
TRBD1 NA TRBJ1-4 TRBV27 CASSQTSDFDRADNEKLFF TGTGCCAGCAGTCAGACTTCTGATTTCGACAGGGCGGATAATGAAAAACTGTTTTTT
NA once TRBJ2-2 TRBV5-1 CASTPVGGFTGELFF TGCGCCAGCACCCCCGTGGGCGGTTTCACCGGGGAGCTGTTTTTT
NA NA TRBJ1-1 TRBV5-1 CASSLNTEAFF TGCGCCAGCAGCTTGAATACTGAAGCTTTCTTT